One sample yielded the 9 T cell receptor beta chains listed below, sequenced in a study of cytomegalovirus exposure and HLA in healthy donors. PCR amplification relied on 60 Vbeta primers (plus 13 Jbeta primers). Sequenced by immunoSEQ multiplex PCR; TCRdb stores in-frame clones only, minus some. The sample yields 80,000 to 95,000 clones, around nine tenths seen once. Sequencing was done on a sample of PBMCs. The receptors stem from a man aged 25 to 45 in good health and CMV-seropositive.

This sequence joins TRBV19 and TRBJ2-5; D gene unclear. This CDR3 region has 15 residues. Germline V gene sequence: CDR1 LNHDA, CDR2 SQIVND (reference sequence). Trimming cost V 1 base and J 2 bases, with 11 bases left between them. The CDR3 spells CASSIGTLHQETQYF. For the CDR3, the DNA is TGTGCCAGTAGTATAGGCACTCTTCATCAAGAGACCCAGTACTTC.

Only one count was recorded for this clone. The chain couples TRBV6-1 to TRBJ2-3, with D hard to call. This CDR3 contains 13 residues. CDR1 is MNHNS and CDR2 is SASEGT in the germline V gene. Trimming pared 5 bases from V and 0 bases from J, leaving 6 bases between. CDR3 in DNA: TGTGCCAGCAGTATCCCTAGCACAGATACGCAGTATTTT. Amino acids: CASSIPSTDTQYF.

The chain uses TRBV4-1 and TRBJ1-1, with D uncertain. Trimming stripped 0 bases from V and 6 bases from J, with 17 bases between. Germline V gene data show CDR1 as MGHRA and CDR2 as YSYEKL. CDR3 size: 16 residues. This CDR3 reads CASSQDGREDDAEAFF. Written as DNA, the CDR3 is TGCGCCAGCAGCCAAGACGGTAGGGAGGATGACGCTGAAGCTTTCTTT.

The V gene is TRBV9, the J gene TRBJ2-5; the D gene is possibly TRBD2 (5 bases). The length of the CDR3 is 15 residues. Germline CDR1 and CDR2: SGDLS and YYNGEE. V lost 1 base, J lost 1 base, and 11 bases lay in between. This chain's CDR3 is CASSVLAGIQETQYF. The DNA for the CDR3 is TGTGCCAGCAGCGTACTGGCGGGCATCCAAGAGACCCAGTACTTC.

This chain joins TRBV2 and TRBJ2-2; 8 bases are shared with TRBD1. The CDR3 loop spans 15 amino acids. V shed 5 bases, J shed 8 bases, and the junction held 10 bases outside the gene matches. Germline V gene lookup returns CDR1 SNHLY and CDR2 FYNNEI. In DNA form, the CDR3 reads TGTGCCAGCAGTCCTACGACAGGGGCCACGGGGGAGCTGTTTTTT. Protein product: CASSPTTGATGELFF.

The rearrangement uses TRBV5-1 and TRBJ2-3, with 7 bases matching TRBD2. With V trimmed by 0 bases and J by 2 bases, 21 bases remained unmatched. This CDR3 contains 21 residues. Per the germline V gene, CDR1 is SGHRS and CDR2 is YFSETQ. The CDR3 spells CASSLVLGGSRGLQVTDTQYF. For the CDR3, the DNA is TGCGCCAGCAGCTTGGTCTTGGGCGGGAGTAGGGGCCTACAAGTCACAGATACGCAGTATTTT.

The chain is built from TRBV2 and TRBJ2-7; TRBD2 matches at 10 bases. V was pared by 11 bases and J by 3 bases, with 16 bases of the junction left unmatched. Germline V gene data show CDR1 as SNHLY and CDR2 as FYNNEI. CDR3 size: 16 residues. The CDR3 reads CARGDSGRTNYYEQYF. The CDR3 bases are TGTGCCCGGGGTGATAGCGGGAGGACTAATTACTACGAGCAGTACTTC.

CDR3 DNA: TGCGCCAGCAGCCAAGATGGGACAGGGTGGAGGGATCAGCCCCAGCATTTT. Encoded protein: CASSQDGTGWRDQPQHF. The rearrangement links TRBV4-1 to TRBJ1-5, with 9 nucleotides matching TRBD1. Trimming cost V 0 bases and J 5 bases; bases outside gene matches: 8. Germline CDR1 reads MGHRA; CDR2 reads YSYEKL. The CDR3 has 17 residues.

This clone was counted once. The gene calls are TRBV29-1 and TRBJ2-7, with 8 bases fitting TRBD1. This CDR3 has 14 amino acids. The ends lost 7 bases at V and 2 bases at J; junction bases unmatched: 10. Germline V gives CDR1 SQVTM, CDR2 ANQGSEA. The CDR3 nucleotides are TGCAGCGCAGAGGGACAGGCCCGCCCCTACGAGCAGTACTTC. This codes for CSAEGQARPYEQYF.